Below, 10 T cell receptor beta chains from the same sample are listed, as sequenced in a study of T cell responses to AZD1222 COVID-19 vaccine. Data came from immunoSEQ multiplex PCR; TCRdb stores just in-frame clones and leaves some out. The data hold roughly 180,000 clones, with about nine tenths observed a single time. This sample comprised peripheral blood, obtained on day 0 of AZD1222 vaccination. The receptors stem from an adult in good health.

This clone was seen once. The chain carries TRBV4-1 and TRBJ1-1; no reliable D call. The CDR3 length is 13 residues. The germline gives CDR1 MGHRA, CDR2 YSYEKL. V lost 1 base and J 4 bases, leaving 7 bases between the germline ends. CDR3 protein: CASSQGGRTEAFF. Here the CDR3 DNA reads TGCGCCAGCAGCCAAGGAGGTCGCACTGAAGCTTTCTTT.

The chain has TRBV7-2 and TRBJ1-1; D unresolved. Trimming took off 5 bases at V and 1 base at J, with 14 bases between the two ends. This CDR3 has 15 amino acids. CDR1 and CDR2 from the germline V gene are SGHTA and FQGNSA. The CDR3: CASSPVRGSNTEAFF. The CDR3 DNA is TGTGCCAGCAGCCCGGTCCGGGGATCGAACACTGAAGCTTTCTTT.

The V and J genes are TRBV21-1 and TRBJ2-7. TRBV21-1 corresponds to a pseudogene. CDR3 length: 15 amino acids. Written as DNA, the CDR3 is TGTGCCAGCAGCTCACGTCGGGACCCTAAGGACGAGCAGTACTTC. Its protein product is CASSSRRDPKDEQYF.

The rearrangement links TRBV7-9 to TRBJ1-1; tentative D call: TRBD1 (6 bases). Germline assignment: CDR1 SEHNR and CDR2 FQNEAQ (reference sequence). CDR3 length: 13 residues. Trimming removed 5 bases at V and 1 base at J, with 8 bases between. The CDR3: CASSQGKNTEAFF. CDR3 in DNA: TGTGCCAGCAGCCAGGGGAAGAACACTGAAGCTTTCTTT.

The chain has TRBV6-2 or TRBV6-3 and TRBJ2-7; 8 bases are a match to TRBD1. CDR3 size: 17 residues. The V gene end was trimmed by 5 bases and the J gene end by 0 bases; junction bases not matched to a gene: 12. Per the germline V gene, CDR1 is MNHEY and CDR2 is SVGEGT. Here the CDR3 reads CASSGPGQGKDSYEQYF. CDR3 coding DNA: TGTGCCAGCAGTGGACCAGGACAGGGTAAGGACTCCTACGAGCAGTACTTC.

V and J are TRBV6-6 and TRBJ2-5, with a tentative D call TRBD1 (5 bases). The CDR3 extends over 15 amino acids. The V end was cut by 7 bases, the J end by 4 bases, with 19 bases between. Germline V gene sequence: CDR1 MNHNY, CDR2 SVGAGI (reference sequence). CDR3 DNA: TGTGCCAGCACCCTTAACCACAGGACCGGAGAGACCCAGTACTTC. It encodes CASTLNHRTGETQYF.

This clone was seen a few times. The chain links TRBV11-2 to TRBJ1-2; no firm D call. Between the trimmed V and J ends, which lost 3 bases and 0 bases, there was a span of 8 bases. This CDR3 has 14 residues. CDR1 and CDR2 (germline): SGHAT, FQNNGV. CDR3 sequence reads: CASSFGRANYGYTF. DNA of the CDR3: TGTGCCAGCAGCTTTGGGCGGGCTAACTATGGCTACACCTTC. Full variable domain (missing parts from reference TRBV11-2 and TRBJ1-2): EAGVAQSPRYKIIEKRQSVAFWCNPISGHATLYWYQQILGQGPKLLIQFQNNGVVDDSQLPKDRFSAERLKGVDSTLKIQPAKLEDSAVYLCASSFGRANYGYTFGSGTRLTVV.

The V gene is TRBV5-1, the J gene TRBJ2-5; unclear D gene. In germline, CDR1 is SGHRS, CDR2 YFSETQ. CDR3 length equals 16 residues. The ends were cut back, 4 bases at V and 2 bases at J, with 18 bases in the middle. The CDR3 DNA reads TGCGCCAGCAGCCCCGGGTCGGTAGTACAGCAAGAGACCCAGTACTTC. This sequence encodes CASSPGSVVQQETQYF.

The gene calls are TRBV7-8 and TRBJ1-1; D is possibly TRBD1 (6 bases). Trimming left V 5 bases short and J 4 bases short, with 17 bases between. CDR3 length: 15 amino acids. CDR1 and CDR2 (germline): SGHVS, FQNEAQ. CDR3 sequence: CASSRALGGGTEAFF. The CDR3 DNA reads TGTGCCAGCAGCCGAGCCCTAGGGGGGGGCACTGAAGCTTTCTTT.

Here the CDR3 reads CASSEMGRGSQPQHF. CDR3 bases: TGTGCCAGCAGTGAGATGGGGAGAGGGAGTCAGCCCCAGCATTTT. The chain links TRBV2 to TRBJ1-5; D is unresolved. The germline CDR1 and CDR2 sequences are SNHLY and FYNNEI. V lost 3 bases and J lost 6, with 15 bases in between. The CDR3 runs to 15 residues.